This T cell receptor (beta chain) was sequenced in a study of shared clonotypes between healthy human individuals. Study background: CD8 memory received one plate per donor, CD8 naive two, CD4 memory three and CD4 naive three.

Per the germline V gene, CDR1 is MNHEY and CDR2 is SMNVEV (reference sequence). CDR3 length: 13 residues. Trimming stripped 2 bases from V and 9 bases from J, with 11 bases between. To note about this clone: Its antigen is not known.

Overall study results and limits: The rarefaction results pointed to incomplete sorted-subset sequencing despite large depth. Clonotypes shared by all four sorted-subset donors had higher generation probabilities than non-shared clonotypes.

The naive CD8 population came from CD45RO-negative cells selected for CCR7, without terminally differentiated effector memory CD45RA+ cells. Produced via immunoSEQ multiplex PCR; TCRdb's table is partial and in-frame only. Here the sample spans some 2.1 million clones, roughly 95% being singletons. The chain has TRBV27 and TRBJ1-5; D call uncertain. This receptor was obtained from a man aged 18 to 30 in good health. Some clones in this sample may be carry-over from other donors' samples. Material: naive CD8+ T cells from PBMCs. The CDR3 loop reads CASSLDWGRPQHF. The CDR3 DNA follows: TGTGCCAGCAGTTTAGATTGGGGTAGGCCCCAGCATTTT.